Listed here are 15 T cell receptor beta chains from one sample, sequenced in a study of blood T cell repertoires in COVID-19. The method was immunoSEQ multiplex PCR; TCRdb's version includes in-frame clones alone and lacks a portion of them. The sample lists 300,000 to 400,000 clones; 80% to 90% were seen once. The sequencing sample was made of peripheral blood. The receptors were gathered from a woman aged 60-75 years with COVID-19, enrolled during active disease.

This clone has a single count. This rearrangement joins TRBV5-1 to TRBJ2-5; weak D call: TRBD2 (5 bases). Germline-derived CDR1 and CDR2 are SGHRS and YFSETQ. V lost 5 bases to trimming and J lost 5 bases, with 28 bases between them. The CDR3 runs 18 residues. The CDR3 DNA follows: TGCGCCAGCAGTCTGAGGGCGGGTGGTGACTCGCCTCGGGAGACCCAGTACTTC. This encodes CASSLRAGGDSPRETQYF.

For this clone: This specimen includes other DNA sequences encoding the same CDR3. The rearrangement uses TRBV28 and TRBJ2-1, with TRBD2 matching 8 bases. Trimming cost V 2 bases and J 3 bases; bases outside gene matches: 0. Germline V gene data show CDR1 as MDHEN and CDR2 as SYDVKM. The CDR3 covers 14 residues. The CDR3 DNA follows: TGTGCCAGCAGTTTAGCGGGGGGCTACAATGAGCAGTTCTTC. It specifies CASSLAGGYNEQFF.

The chain joins TRBV5-4 to TRBJ2-5; D gene unclear. V was cut by 3 bases and J by 6 bases, with 12 bases left in between. This CDR3 comprises 13 residues. Germline V gene lookup returns CDR1 SGHNT and CDR2 YYREEE (reference sequence). The DNA of the CDR3 is TGTGCCAGCAGCTCCAACAGTGTGCAGACCCAGTACTTC. Translated: CASSSNSVQTQYF.

The chain joins TRBV6-5 to TRBJ1-2; D may be TRBD1 (6 bases). Trimming removed 6 bases from V and 1 base from J, with 9 bases in between. The V gene's germline CDR1 is MNHEY and CDR2 SVGAGI. The CDR3 spans 13 residues. The CDR3 nucleotides are TGTGCCAGCAGACCGGACAGTAACTATGGCTACACCTTC. This codes for CASRPDSNYGYTF.

The genes are TRBV7-2 and TRBJ2-5; D remains ambiguous. The CDR3 has 15 amino acids. Germline CDR1 SGHTA, CDR2 FQGNSA. Trimming shortened V by 1 base and J by 4 bases, and 13 bases separated the two germline ends. The CDR3: CASSLVTAVAETQYF. As DNA, the CDR3 is TGTGCCAGCAGCTTAGTGACCGCGGTGGCAGAGACCCAGTACTTC. Full variable domain (outside the CDR3, taken from reference TRBV7-2 and TRBJ2-5): GAGVSQSPSNKVTEKGKDVELRCDPISGHTALYWYRQSLGQGLEFLIYFQGNSAPDKSGLPSDRFSAERTGGSVSTLTIQRTQQEDSAVYLCASSLVTAVAETQYFGPGTRLLVL.

This chain uses TRBV29-1 with TRBJ2-3; TRBD2 agrees at 12 bases. Losses at the gene ends were 0 bases for V and 6 bases for J; bases not matched to a gene: 4. This CDR3 comprises 15 residues. The V gene's germline CDR1 is SQVTM and CDR2 ANQGSEA. The CDR3 region is CSVEDLGTSGDTQYF. The CDR3 DNA sequence: TGCAGCGTTGAAGATCTCGGGACTAGCGGGGATACGCAGTATTTT.

The chain has TRBV6-2 or TRBV6-3 and TRBJ2-1; D is possibly TRBD1 (6 bases). The CDR3 runs to 14 residues. Germline-derived CDR1 and CDR2 are MNHEY and SVGEGT. V lost 4 bases, J lost 2 bases, and 9 bases lay in between. CDR3 amino acids: CASSWGQPYNEQFF. CDR3 DNA sequence: TGTGCCAGCAGTTGGGGGCAGCCCTACAATGAGCAGTTCTTC.

V is TRBV29-1 and J is TRBJ2-4; 7 bases align to TRBD1. The CDR3 covers 12 residues. The V gene's germline CDR1 is SQVTM and CDR2 ANQGSEA. J was trimmed by 5 bases and V by 4 bases; bases with no gene match: 2. The CDR3 protein is CSVAGTENIQYF. CDR3 coding DNA: TGCAGCGTTGCGGGGACAGAAAACATTCAGTACTTC.

This chain uses TRBV5-1 with TRBJ2-7; 7 nucleotides agree with TRBD1. The CDR3 loop spans 14 amino acids. The germline V gene has CDR1 SGHRS and CDR2 YFSETQ. V lost 2 bases, J lost 3 bases, and 5 bases stayed unmatched. The chain's CDR3 is CASSFAGTDYEQYF. The CDR3 coding sequence is TGCGCCAGCAGCTTCGCCGGGACAGACTACGAGCAGTACTTC.

This sequence joins TRBV3-1 (or the pseudogene TRBV3-2) and TRBJ2-5; weak D call: TRBD2 (6 bases). The ends were cut back, 6 bases at V and 4 bases at J, with 15 bases in the middle. The CDR3 contains 14 residues. Germline lookup yields CDR1 LGHDT and CDR2 YNNKEL (reference sequence). The CDR3 loop reads CASSLGGIRETQYF. The CDR3 nucleotides are TGTGCCAGCAGTCTGGGGGGTATACGAGAGACCCAGTACTTC.

V and J are TRBV7-9 and TRBJ2-3; tentatively, D is TRBD2 (6 bases). This CDR3 region has 14 residues. Germline lookup yields CDR1 SEHNR and CDR2 FQNEAQ (reference sequence). The V and J ends lost 5 bases and 10 bases respectively, with 19 bases between them. DNA of the CDR3: TGTGCCAGCAGCACCGACGGGGGAGAATTTCCGCAGTATTTT. It is translated as CASSTDGGEFPQYF.

The chain joins TRBV6-4 to TRBJ2-1; D remains unclear. The V end lost 3 bases, the J end lost 13 bases, and 16 bases lay between the germline ends. Germline V gives CDR1 MRHNA, CDR2 SNTAGT. The CDR3 runs to 13 residues. The CDR3 DNA reads as TGTGCCAGCAGTGAACTTGGTAGAGGAGCCCAGTTCTTC. This encodes CASSELGRGAQFF.

V gene TRBV4-2 combines with J gene TRBJ2-3; D may be TRBD1 (6 bases). Germline CDR1 reads LGHNA; CDR2 reads YNFKEQ. The CDR3 spans 17 residues. The V gene lost 1 base and the J gene lost 0 bases, with 14 bases spanning the gap. Here the CDR3 reads CASSQASGVSSTDTQYF. In DNA form, the CDR3 reads TGTGCCAGCAGCCAAGCTTCAGGGGTGTCTAGCACAGATACGCAGTATTTT.

The chain joins TRBV27 to TRBJ1-1, with no clear D. Germline V CDR1 and CDR2: MNHEY, SMNVEV (reference sequence). V was trimmed by 1 base and J by 6 bases, leaving 12 bases between them. The CDR3 sequence is 14 residues long. This CDR3 is CASSLWPVGSEAFF. In nucleotides, the CDR3 is TGTGCCAGCAGTTTATGGCCGGTGGGCTCTGAAGCTTTCTTT.

The chain has TRBV19 and TRBJ1-1, with TRBD1 matching 7 bases. CDR1 LNHDA and CDR2 SQIVND come from the germline V gene (reference sequence). V dropped 5 bases and J dropped 5; count of bases not matched to a gene: 8. The CDR3 extends over 14 amino acids. CDR3 loop: CASSPRQGVTEAFF. CDR3 sequence (DNA): TGTGCCAGTAGTCCCCGACAGGGTGTGACTGAAGCTTTCTTT.